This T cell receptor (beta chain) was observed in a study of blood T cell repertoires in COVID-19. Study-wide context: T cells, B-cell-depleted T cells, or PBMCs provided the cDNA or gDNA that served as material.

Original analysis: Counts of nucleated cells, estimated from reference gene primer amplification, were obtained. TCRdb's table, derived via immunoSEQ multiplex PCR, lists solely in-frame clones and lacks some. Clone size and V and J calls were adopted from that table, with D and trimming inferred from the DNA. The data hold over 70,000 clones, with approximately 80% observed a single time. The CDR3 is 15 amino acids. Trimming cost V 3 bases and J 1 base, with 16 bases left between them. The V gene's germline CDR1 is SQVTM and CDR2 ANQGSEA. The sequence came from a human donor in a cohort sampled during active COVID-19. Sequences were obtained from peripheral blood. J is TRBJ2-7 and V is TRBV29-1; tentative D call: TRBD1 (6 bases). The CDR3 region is CSVDGGPQGSYEQYF. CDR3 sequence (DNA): TGCAGCGTTGATGGGGGACCTCAGGGGTCCTACGAGCAGTACTTC.